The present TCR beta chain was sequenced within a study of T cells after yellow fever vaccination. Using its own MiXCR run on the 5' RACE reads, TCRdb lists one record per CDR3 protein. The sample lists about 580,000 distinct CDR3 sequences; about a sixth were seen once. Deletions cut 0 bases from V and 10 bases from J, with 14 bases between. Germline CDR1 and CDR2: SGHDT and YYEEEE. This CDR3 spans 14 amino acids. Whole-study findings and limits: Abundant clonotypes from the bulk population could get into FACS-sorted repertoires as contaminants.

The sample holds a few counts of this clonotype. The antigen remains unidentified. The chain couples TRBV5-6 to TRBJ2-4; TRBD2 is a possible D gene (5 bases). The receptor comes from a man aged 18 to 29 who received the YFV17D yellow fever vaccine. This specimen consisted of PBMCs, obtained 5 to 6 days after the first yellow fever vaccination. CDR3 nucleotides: TGTGCCAGCAGCTTGGCGGGGTCCGCGCCAATTCAGTACTTC. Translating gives CASSLAGSAPIQYF.